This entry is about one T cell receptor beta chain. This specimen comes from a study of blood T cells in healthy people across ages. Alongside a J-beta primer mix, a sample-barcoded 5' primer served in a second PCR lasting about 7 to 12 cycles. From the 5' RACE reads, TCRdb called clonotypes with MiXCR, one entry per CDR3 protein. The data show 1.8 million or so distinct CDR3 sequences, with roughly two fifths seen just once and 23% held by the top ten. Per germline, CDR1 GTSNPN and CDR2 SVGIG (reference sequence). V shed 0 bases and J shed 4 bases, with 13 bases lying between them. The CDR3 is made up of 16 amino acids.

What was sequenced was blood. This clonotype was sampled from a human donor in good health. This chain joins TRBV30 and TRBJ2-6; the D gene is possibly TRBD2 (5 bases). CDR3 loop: CAWSVPIEGGANVLTF. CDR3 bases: TGTGCCTGGAGTGTTCCGATCGAGGGAGGGGCCAACGTCCTGACTTTC.